This T cell receptor beta chain was sequenced in a study of preoperative IRX-2 immunotherapy in early breast cancer. This clone has just one count. This sample's treatment: preoperative locoregional IRX-2 cytokine immunotherapy. This phase Ib study tested locoregional IRX-2 cytokine immunotherapy given before surgery. Germline-derived CDR1 and CDR2 are LNHDA and SQIVND (reference sequence). The CDR3 sequence is 17 residues long. Trimming at V came to 3 bases and at J to 0 bases, leaving 2 bases not matched to a gene. Generated by immunoSEQ multiplex PCR, the TCRdb table keeps only in-frame clones and is missing some. The repertoire holds about 23,000 clones, with approximately 90% as singletons.

This sample comprised tumor tissue, obtained after IRX-2 immunotherapy. The sequence derives from a human donor with breast cancer. The V call is TRBV19, the J call TRBJ2-6; 10 nucleotides match TRBD2. DNA for the CDR3: TGTGCCAGTAGTATTTCTAGCGGGGGCTCTGGGGCCAACGTCCTGACTTTC. Amino acid sequence: CASSISSGGSGANVLTF.